The 18 T cell receptor beta chains listed next were all sequenced from one sample in a study of blood T cell repertoires in COVID-19. TCRdb keeps only in-frame clones here, not all; method: immunoSEQ multiplex PCR. The table shows roughly 140,000 clones, with roughly 80% occurring only once. The sample consisted of peripheral blood. The origin of the receptors is a man between 65 and 85 years old with acute or convalescent COVID-19.

The chain employs TRBV28 and TRBJ2-1; TRBD2 matches 12 bases. Trimming at V came to 6 bases and at J to 5 bases, leaving 8 bases not matched to a gene. Germline V gene lookup returns CDR1 MDHEN and CDR2 SYDVKM. The CDR3 consists of 16 residues. The CDR3 DNA reads as TGTGCCAGCAGGCCTCCTAGCGGGAGGGCCCACAATGAGCAGTTCTTC. Its protein product is CASRPPSGRAHNEQFF.

The chain couples TRBV6-5 to TRBJ2-7; TRBD2 might be the D (7 bases). Germline values: CDR1 MNHEY, CDR2 SVGAGI. Between the trimmed V and J ends, which lost 2 bases and 0 bases, there was a span of 11 bases. This CDR3 has 15 residues. The DNA for the CDR3 is TGTGCCAGCAGTTACGCGGGGGCCCCCTCCTACGAGCAGTACTTC. Its protein is CASSYAGAPSYEQYF.

This sequence joins TRBV28 and TRBJ1-4; D gene unclear. Germline values: CDR1 MDHEN, CDR2 SYDVKM. The CDR3 length is 14 residues. Trimming removed 10 bases at V and 8 bases at J, with 20 bases between. CDR3: CATESVEAWEKLFF. The CDR3 DNA follows: TGTGCCACCGAAAGCGTCGAGGCTTGGGAAAAACTGTTTTTT.

The rearrangement joins TRBV19 to TRBJ1-4, with 11 nucleotides matching TRBD1. The length of the CDR3 is 18 residues. The V gene end was trimmed by 4 bases and the J gene end by 6 bases; junction bases not matched to a gene: 13. The germline V gene has CDR1 LNHDA and CDR2 SQIVND (reference sequence). Written as DNA, the CDR3 is TGTGCCAGTAGTACCGGACAGGGGGCGGATATTTATTATGAAAAACTGTTTTTT. This gives the protein CASSTGQGADIYYEKLFF. Full variable domain (rest looked up from reference TRBV19 and TRBJ1-4): DGGITQSPKYLFRKEGQNVTLSCEQNLNHDAMYWYRQDPGQGLRLIYYSQIVNDFQKGDIAEGYSVSREKKESFPLTVTSAQKNPTAFYLCASSTGQGADIYYEKLFFGSGTQLSVL.

The rearrangement joins TRBV5-1 to TRBJ2-3; 7 positions agree with TRBD1. The CDR3 runs to 14 residues. The V segment lost 4 bases and the J segment 10 bases; nucleotides outside the gene matches: 12. CDR1 is SGHRS, CDR2 YFSETQ, per germline. The CDR3 bases are TGCGCCAGCAGCCTCGGGACAGAGCTGGGGGCGCAGTATTTT. Its translation: CASSLGTELGAQYF.

Turning to this clone: The same CDR3 can be traced to other DNA sequences in this sample. V is TRBV7-9 and J is TRBJ1-1; no reliable D call. Germline V gives CDR1 SEHNR, CDR2 FQNEAQ (reference sequence). The CDR3 has 13 residues. V was shortened by 2 bases and J by 1 base, with 5 bases between the two germline ends. The CDR3 DNA follows: TGTGCCAGCAGCTTATCGGGGAACACTGAAGCTTTCTTT. Translating it yields CASSLSGNTEAFF.

This clone has a handful of counts. The V call is TRBV15, the J call TRBJ2-3; possible D gene TRBD2, 6 bases. Trimming removed 1 base at V and 5 bases at J, with 16 bases between. The germline gives CDR1 LNHNV, CDR2 YYDKDF (reference sequence). The CDR3 is made up of 16 amino acids. The CDR3 sequence is CATSRVGSLGGDTQYF. The CDR3 nucleotides are TGTGCCACCAGCAGAGTGGGCAGCCTGGGGGGAGATACGCAGTATTTT.

This sequence joins TRBV6-5 and TRBJ1-1; D gene ambiguous. The CDR3 extends over 13 amino acids. Trimming took 6 bases from V and 4 from J, leaving 12 bases between them. From germline, CDR1 is MNHEY and CDR2 SVGAGI. The CDR3 DNA sequence: TGTGCCAGCAGGCTACTGGTGAGCACTGAAGCTTTCTTT. Translation: CASRLLVSTEAFF.

This rearrangement joins TRBV5-1 to TRBJ1-2; 7 positions match TRBD1. Germline values: CDR1 SGHRS, CDR2 YFSETQ. V dropped 0 bases and J dropped 4; count of bases not matched to a gene: 12. The CDR3 is made up of 17 amino acids. The CDR3 protein is CASSLGQGRLEGYGYTF. CDR3 DNA sequence: TGCGCCAGCAGCTTGGGACAGGGAAGATTAGAGGGCTATGGCTACACCTTC.

The chain combines TRBV28 with TRBJ2-5, with 8 nucleotides matching TRBD2. CDR3 size: 13 residues. Germline V CDR1 and CDR2: MDHEN, SYDVKM. After removal of 5 bases from V and 5 bases from J, the junction contained 4 bases not matched to a gene. The CDR3 protein is CASSTGGAETQYF. For the CDR3, the DNA is TGTGCCAGCAGTACGGGGGGGGCGGAGACCCAGTACTTC.

The rearrangement links TRBV7-2 to TRBJ2-1; 11 bases are a match to TRBD1. The germline gives CDR1 SGHTA, CDR2 FQGNSA. The CDR3 length is 13 residues. With 4 bases clipped from V and 10 bases from J, the junction kept 3 bases outside the gene matches. In DNA, the CDR3 is TGTGCCAGCAGCTCGGACAGGGGGCGAGAGCAGTTCTTC. Protein: CASSSDRGREQFF. Full variable domain (outside the CDR3, taken from reference TRBV7-2 and TRBJ2-1): GAGVSQSPSNKVTEKGKDVELRCDPISGHTALYWYRQSLGQGLEFLIYFQGNSAPDKSGLPSDRFSAERTGGSVSTLTIQRTQQEDSAVYLCASSSDRGREQFFGPGTRLTVL.

This clone was seen a few times. The genes are TRBV2 and TRBJ1-2; TRBD1 aligns across 10 bases. The ends lost 0 bases at V and 5 bases at J; junction bases unmatched: 3. The CDR3 spans 15 residues. Germline V lookup: CDR1 SNHLY, CDR2 FYNNEI. CDR3 loop: CASSEAGTGVYGYTF. DNA of the CDR3: TGTGCCAGCAGTGAAGCCGGGACAGGGGTTTATGGCTACACCTTC.

V is TRBV3-1 (or the pseudogene TRBV3-2) and J is TRBJ2-3, with a tentative D call TRBD2 (6 bases). The V end was cut by 0 bases, the J end by 0 bases, with 10 bases between. The CDR3 has 16 amino acids. CDR1 LGHDT and CDR2 YNNKEL come from the germline V gene (reference sequence). The CDR3 region has the DNA TGTGCCAGCAGCCAAGATCCAGGACTAAGCACAGATACGCAGTATTTT. This encodes CASSQDPGLSTDTQYF.

The chain is built from TRBV6-1 and TRBJ1-2; D gene uncertain. Germline values: CDR1 MNHNS, CDR2 SASEGT. The CDR3 consists of 14 residues. Trimming removed 5 bases at V and 2 bases at J, with 12 bases between. CDR3 bases: TGTGCCAGCAGTCCACCGGGAGAAAACTATGGCTACACCTTC. Amino acid sequence: CASSPPGENYGYTF.

The genes are TRBV19 and TRBJ2-5; TRBD1 aligns across 7 bases. In germline, CDR1 is LNHDA, CDR2 SQIVND (reference sequence). J lost 5 bases, V lost 6 bases, and 6 bases had no gene match. CDR3 length equals 13 residues. CDR3 region: CASSPRGRETQYF. CDR3 DNA: TGTGCCAGTAGCCCTAGGGGGCGGGAGACCCAGTACTTC.

The gene calls are TRBV5-1 and TRBJ1-6; the match to TRBD1 covers 7 bases. Germline V gives CDR1 SGHRS, CDR2 YFSETQ. The CDR3 sequence is 15 residues long. Trimming cost V 4 bases and J 10 bases; bases outside gene matches: 11. The CDR3 loop reads CASSQGGGDLSPLHF. DNA for the CDR3: TGCGCCAGCAGCCAAGGAGGGGGCGACCTGTCACCCCTCCACTTT.

The chain is built from TRBV29-1 and TRBJ2-1, with 9 bases that match TRBD2. The V and J ends lost 6 bases and 0 bases, in that order; junction bases with no gene match: 6. CDR1 is SQVTM, CDR2 ANQGSEA, per germline. The CDR3 extends over 15 amino acids. The CDR3 here is CSVKDSGSSYNEQFF. CDR3 coding DNA: TGCAGCGTAAAAGATAGCGGGAGCTCCTACAATGAGCAGTTCTTC.

V is TRBV18 and J is TRBJ1-4; 9 bases map to TRBD1. The CDR3 length is 15 residues. The V gene's germline CDR1 is KGHSH and CDR2 LQKENI. V was clipped by 6 bases and J by 7 bases; unmatched bases: 9. The CDR3 sequence: CASSPVGQGFEKLFF. The CDR3 DNA reads TGTGCCAGCTCCCCCGTGGGACAGGGCTTTGAAAAACTGTTTTTT.